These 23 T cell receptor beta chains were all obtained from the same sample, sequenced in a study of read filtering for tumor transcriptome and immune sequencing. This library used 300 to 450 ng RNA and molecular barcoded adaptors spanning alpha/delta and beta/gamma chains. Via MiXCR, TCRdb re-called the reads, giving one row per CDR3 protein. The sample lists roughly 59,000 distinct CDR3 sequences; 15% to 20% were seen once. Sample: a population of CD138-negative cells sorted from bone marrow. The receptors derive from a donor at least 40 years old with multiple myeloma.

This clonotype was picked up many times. CDR3 in amino acids: CSARDSGYTDTQYF. DNA for the CDR3: TGCAGTGCTAGAGACAGCGGCTACACAGATACGCAGTATTTT. The V and J genes are TRBV20-1 and TRBJ2-3; maybe TRBD2 (5 bases). Germline CDR1 reads DFQATT; CDR2 reads SNEGSKA (reference sequence). Trimming shortened V by 0 bases and J by 2 bases, and 9 bases separated the two germline ends. The CDR3 has 14 amino acids.

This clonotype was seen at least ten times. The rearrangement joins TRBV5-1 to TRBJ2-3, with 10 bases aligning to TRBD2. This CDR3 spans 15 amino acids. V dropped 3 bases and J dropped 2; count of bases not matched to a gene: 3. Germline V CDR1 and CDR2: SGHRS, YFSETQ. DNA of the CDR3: TGCGCCAGCAGCTCAACTAGCGGGGCCACAGATACGCAGTATTTT. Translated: CASSSTSGATDTQYF.

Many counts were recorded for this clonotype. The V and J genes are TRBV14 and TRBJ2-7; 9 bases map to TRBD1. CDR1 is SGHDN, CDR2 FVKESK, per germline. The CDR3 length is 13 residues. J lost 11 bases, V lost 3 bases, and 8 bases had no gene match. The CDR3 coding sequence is TGTGCCAGCAGCCACCGGGGCAGGACAGGGGAGTACTTC. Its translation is CASSHRGRTGEYF.

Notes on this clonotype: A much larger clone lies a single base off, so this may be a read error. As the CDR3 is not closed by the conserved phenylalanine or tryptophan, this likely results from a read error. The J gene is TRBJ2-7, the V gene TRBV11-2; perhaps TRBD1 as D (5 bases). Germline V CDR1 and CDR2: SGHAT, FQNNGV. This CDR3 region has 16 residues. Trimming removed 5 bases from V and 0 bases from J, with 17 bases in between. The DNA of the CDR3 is TGTGCCAGCAGCCTCCCGCTATGGGGCCGCTCCTACGAGCAGTACCTC. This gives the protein CASSLPLWGRSYEQYL.

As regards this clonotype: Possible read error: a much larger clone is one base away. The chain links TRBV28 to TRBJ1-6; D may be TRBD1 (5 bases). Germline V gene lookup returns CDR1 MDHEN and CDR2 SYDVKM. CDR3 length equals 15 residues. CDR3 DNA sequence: TGTGTCAGCTGTCTACCCCGGGACGCCACTTCACCCCTCCACTTT. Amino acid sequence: CVSCLPRDATSPLHF.

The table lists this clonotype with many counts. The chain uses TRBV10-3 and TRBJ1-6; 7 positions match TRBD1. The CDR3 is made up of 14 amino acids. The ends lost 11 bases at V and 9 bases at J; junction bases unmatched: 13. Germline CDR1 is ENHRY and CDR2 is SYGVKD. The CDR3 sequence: CASHEGQKGSPLHF. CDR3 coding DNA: TGTGCCTCTCACGAGGGACAGAAGGGTTCACCCCTCCACTTT.

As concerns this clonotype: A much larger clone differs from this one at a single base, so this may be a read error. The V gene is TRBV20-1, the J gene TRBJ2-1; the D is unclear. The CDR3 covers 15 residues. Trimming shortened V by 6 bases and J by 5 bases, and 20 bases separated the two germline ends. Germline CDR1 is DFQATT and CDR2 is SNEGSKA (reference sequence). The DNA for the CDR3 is TGCAGTGCAATAGTGCCCCCAGAGTCTCACAATGAGCAGTTCTTC. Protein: CSAIVPPESHNEQFF.

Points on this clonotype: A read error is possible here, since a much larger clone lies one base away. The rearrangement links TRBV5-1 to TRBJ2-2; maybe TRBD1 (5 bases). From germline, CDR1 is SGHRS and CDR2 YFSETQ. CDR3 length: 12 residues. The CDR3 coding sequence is TGCGCCAGCAAAGAGGACACCAGGGAGCTGTTTTTT. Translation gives CASKEDTRELFF. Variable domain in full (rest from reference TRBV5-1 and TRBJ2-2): KAGVTQTPRYLIKTRGQQVTLSCSPISGHRSVSWYQQTPGQGLQFLFEYFSETQRNKGNFPGRFSGRQFSNSRSEMNVSTLELGDSALYLCASKEDTRELFFGEGSRLTVL.

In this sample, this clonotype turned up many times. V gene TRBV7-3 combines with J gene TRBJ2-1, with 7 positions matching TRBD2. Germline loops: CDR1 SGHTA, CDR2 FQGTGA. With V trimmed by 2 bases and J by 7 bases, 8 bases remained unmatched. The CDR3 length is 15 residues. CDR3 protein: CASSLGTAGVNEQFF. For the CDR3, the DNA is TGTGCCAGCAGCTTAGGGACGGCGGGAGTAAATGAGCAGTTCTTC. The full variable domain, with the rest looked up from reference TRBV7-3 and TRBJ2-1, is GAGVSQTPSNKVTEKGKYVELRCDPISGHTALYWYRQSLGQGPEFLIYFQGTGAADDSGLPNDRFFAVRPEGSVSTLKIQRTERGDSAVYLCASSLGTAGVNEQFFGPGTRLTVL.

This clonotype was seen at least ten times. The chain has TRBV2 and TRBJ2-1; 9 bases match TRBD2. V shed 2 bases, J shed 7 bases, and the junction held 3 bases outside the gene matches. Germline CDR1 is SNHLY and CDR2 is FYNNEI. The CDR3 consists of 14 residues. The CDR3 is CASSEPLAGNEQFF. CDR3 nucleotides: TGTGCCAGCAGTGAACCCCTAGCGGGGAATGAGCAGTTCTTC.

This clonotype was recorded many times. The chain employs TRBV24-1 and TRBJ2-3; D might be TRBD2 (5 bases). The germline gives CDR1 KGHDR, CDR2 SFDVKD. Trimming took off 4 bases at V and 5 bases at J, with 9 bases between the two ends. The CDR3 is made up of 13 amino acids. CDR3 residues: CATSDILGDTQYF. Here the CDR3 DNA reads TGTGCCACCAGTGACATACTAGGAGATACGCAGTATTTT.

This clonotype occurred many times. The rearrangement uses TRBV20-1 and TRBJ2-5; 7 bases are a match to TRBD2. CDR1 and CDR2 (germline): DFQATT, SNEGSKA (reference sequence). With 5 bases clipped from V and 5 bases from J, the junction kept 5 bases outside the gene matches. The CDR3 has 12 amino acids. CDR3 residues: CSAGGGIETQYF. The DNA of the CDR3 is TGCAGTGCTGGCGGGGGTATTGAGACCCAGTACTTC.

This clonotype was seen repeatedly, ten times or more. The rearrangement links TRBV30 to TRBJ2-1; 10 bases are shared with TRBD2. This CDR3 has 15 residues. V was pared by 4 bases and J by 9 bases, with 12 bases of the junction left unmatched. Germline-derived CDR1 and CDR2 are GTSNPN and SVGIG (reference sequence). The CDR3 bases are TGTGCCTGGACCCTCTTCCAGCGGGAGGGCACTGAGCAGTTCTTC. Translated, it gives CAWTLFQREGTEQFF.

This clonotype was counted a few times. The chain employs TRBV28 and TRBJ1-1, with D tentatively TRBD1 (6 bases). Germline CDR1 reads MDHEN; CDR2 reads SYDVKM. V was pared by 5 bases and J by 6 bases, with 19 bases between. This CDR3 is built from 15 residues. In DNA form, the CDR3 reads TGTGCCAGCAGTCCCCCCACAGGGACTGGCGCTGAAGCTTTCTTT. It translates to CASSPPTGTGAEAFF.

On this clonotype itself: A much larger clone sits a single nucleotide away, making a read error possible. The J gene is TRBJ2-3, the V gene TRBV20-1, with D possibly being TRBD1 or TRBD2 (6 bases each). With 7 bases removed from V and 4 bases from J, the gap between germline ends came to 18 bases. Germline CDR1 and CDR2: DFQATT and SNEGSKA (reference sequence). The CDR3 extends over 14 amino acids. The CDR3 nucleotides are TGCAGTGTGAAGGACGGGGGCCTGGCAGATACGCAGTATTTT. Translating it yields CSVKDGGLADTQYF.

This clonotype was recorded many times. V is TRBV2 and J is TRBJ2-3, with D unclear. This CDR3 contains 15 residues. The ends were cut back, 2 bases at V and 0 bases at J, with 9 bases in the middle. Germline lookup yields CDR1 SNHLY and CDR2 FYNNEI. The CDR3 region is CASSEFRLSTDTQYF. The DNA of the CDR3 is TGTGCCAGCAGTGAATTTAGACTCAGCACAGATACGCAGTATTTT.

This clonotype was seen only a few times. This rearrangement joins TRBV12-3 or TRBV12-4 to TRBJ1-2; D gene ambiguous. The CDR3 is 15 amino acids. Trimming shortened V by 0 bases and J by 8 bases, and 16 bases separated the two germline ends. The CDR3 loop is CASSLARRVIHGYTF. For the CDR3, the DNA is TGTGCCAGCAGTTTAGCGCGAAGGGTGATACACGGCTACACCTTC.

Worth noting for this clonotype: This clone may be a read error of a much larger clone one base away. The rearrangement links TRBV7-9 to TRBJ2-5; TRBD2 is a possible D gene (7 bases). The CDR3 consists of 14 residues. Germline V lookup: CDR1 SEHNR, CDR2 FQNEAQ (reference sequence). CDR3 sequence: CASRLGTGRETRYF. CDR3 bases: TGTGCCAGCAGGCTTGGAACAGGGCGGGAGACCCGGTACTTC.

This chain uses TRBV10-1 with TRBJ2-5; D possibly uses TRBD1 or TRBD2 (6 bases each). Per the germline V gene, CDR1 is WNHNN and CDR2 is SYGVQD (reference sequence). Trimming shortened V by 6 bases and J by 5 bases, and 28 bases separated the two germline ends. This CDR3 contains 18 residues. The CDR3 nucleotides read TGCGCCAGCAGAGGACGGGGGCTAGCAAGAGGAGGGATGGAGACCCAGTACTTC. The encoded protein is CASRGRGLARGGMETQYF.

CDR3 in DNA: TGCAGTGCTAGAGAGGGTACCCCCTACGAGCAGTACTTC. Translating gives CSAREGTPYEQYF. The chain combines TRBV20-1 with TRBJ2-7; D unresolved. From germline, CDR1 is DFQATT and CDR2 SNEGSKA (reference sequence). The CDR3 runs 13 residues. V shed 0 bases and J shed 2 bases, with 8 bases lying between them.

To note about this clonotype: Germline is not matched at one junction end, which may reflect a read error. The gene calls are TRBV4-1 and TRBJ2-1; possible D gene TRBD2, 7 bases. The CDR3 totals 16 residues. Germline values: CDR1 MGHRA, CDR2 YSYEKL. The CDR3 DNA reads TGCGCCAGCAGCCAAGGAGTCAGAGGGGGGGCCAATGGGCAGTTCTTC. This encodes CASSQGVRGGANGQFF.

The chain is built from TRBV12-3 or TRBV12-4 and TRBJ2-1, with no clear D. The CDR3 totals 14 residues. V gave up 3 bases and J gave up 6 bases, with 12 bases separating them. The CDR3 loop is CASSFRTTGNEQFF. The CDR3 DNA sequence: TGTGCCAGCAGTTTCCGCACAACCGGCAATGAGCAGTTCTTC.

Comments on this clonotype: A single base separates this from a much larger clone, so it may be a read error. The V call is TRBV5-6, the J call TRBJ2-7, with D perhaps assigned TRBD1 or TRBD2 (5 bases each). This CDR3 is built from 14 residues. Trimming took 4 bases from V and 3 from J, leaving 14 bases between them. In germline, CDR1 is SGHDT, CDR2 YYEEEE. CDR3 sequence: CASSPRDVRYEQYF. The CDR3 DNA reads TGTGCCAGCAGCCCCCGGGACGTCCGCTACGAGCAGTACTTC. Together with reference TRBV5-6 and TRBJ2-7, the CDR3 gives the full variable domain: DAGVTQSPTHLIKTRGQQVTLRCSPKSGHDTVSWYQQALGQGPQFIFQYYEEEERQRGNFPDRFSGHQFPNYSSELNVNALLLGDSALYLCASSPRDVRYEQYFGPGTRLTVT.